This TCR beta chain was sequenced in a study of spatial heterogeneity in lung cancer. About the research overall: Compared with alpha-chain sequences, beta-chain sequences were consistently detected in greater numbers. Study-level findings and limits: In blood, ubiquitous expanded tumor TCRs appeared more at resection than follow-up.

CDR3 length: 15 amino acids. Germline trimming cut 0 bases from V and 6 bases from J; bases unmatched to any gene: 7. Germline loops: CDR1 LNHNV, CDR2 YYDKDF (reference sequence). Time point in this sample: sample taken at primary tumor resection. Researchers sequenced whole RNA taken from tumor, nontumor lung or frozen PBMC without sorting. Around 70 TRACERx patients with early, untreated non-small cell lung cancer donated samples. This clonotype has a handful of counts. Its antigen remains unknown. Every molecule of TCR cDNA had its own unique molecular identifier. TCRdb reanalysed the 5' RACE reads using MiXCR and keeps one entry per CDR3 protein. The sample consists of roughly 75,000 distinct CDR3 sequences, about 14% of them appearing once.

The chain joins TRBV15 to TRBJ1-2; 7 nucleotides align to TRBD1. The receptor's source is a male donor with early-stage non-small cell lung cancer. The sequenced sample was PBMCs, obtained at surgery. CDR3 bases: TGTGCCACCAGCAGAGATCGGACAGGAGAGGATGGCTACACCTTC. Protein sequence: CATSRDRTGEDGYTF.